Below are 8 T cell receptor beta chains sequenced from a single sample in a study of T cells after yellow fever vaccination. Via MiXCR, TCRdb re-called the 5' RACE reads, giving one row per CDR3 protein. Among 500,000 to 700,000 distinct CDR3 sequences listed, roughly 19% were seen once. Specimen: PBMCs, collected 15 days after the yellow fever booster vaccination. The origin of the receptors is a man in his thirties or forties who received the YFV17D yellow fever vaccine.

This sequence joins TRBV29-1 and TRBJ2-7; 13 bases match TRBD2. The CDR3 runs 14 residues. From germline, CDR1 is SQVTM and CDR2 ANQGSEA. Germline trimming cut 7 bases from V and 5 bases from J; bases unmatched to any gene: 8. CDR3 bases: TGCAGCGCGGAGACTAGCGGGAGGATCCACGAGCAGTACTTC. It encodes CSAETSGRIHEQYF.

The chain employs TRBV12-3 or TRBV12-4 and TRBJ1-1; TRBD1 is a possible D gene (5 bases). This CDR3 is built from 13 residues. The V and J ends lost 6 bases and 6 bases respectively, with 14 bases between them. The CDR3 sequence: CASSKPGRSEAFF. DNA of the CDR3: TGTGCCAGCAGCAAACCAGGGAGGTCTGAAGCTTTCTTT.

The genes are TRBV6-1 and TRBJ2-3; 10 positions agree with TRBD2. V shed 6 bases and J 5 bases; nucleotides not matched to a gene: 2. The CDR3 is 13 residues long. Germline V lookup: CDR1 MNHNS, CDR2 SASEGT. CDR3 nucleotide sequence: TGTGCCAGCAGGAGGACTAGCGGAGATACGCAGTATTTT. It translates to CASRRTSGDTQYF.

This clonotype has only a few counts. V usage is TRBV5-1 and J usage is TRBJ2-3, with TRBD2 matching over 15 bases. CDR1 is SGHRS, CDR2 YFSETQ, per germline. The V and J ends lost 4 bases and 2 bases, in that order; junction bases with no gene match: 8. This CDR3 has 18 amino acids. CDR3 amino acids: CASSPGLAGGLVTDTQYF. CDR3 DNA: TGCGCCAGCAGCCCCGGACTAGCGGGAGGGCTTGTCACAGATACGCAGTATTTT.

The chain carries TRBV29-1 and TRBJ2-1, with TRBD2 matching 14 bases. Trimming removed 3 bases from V and 9 bases from J; junction bases left unmatched: 4. This CDR3 has 14 amino acids. CDR1 is SQVTM, CDR2 ANQGSEA, per germline. The CDR3 loop is CSVEGLAGASEQFF. DNA of the CDR3: TGCAGCGTTGAGGGACTAGCGGGAGCGTCTGAGCAGTTCTTC.

The V gene is TRBV7-3, the J gene TRBJ2-3; 14 bases are shared with TRBD2. CDR3 length: 15 residues. V was clipped by 5 bases and J by 6 bases; unmatched bases: 4. Germline CDR1 reads SGHTA; CDR2 reads FQGTGA. As DNA, the CDR3 is TGTGCCAGCAGCGGGACTAGCGGGAGAGTTGATACGCAGTATTTT. Translation: CASSGTSGRVDTQYF.

The chain carries TRBV6-2 or TRBV6-3 and TRBJ1-1; no clear D. The V and J ends lost 6 bases and 0 bases respectively, with 8 bases between them. CDR3 length equals 13 residues. Germline V lookup: CDR1 MNHEY, CDR2 SVGEGT. CDR3 coding DNA: TGTGCCAGCAGCTTCGAAGTGAACACTGAAGCTTTCTTT. It specifies CASSFEVNTEAFF.

The chain uses TRBV7-8 and TRBJ2-7; 10 bases fit TRBD2. This CDR3 has 15 residues. Germline CDR1 and CDR2: SGHVS and FQNEAQ. The V gene end was trimmed by 1 base and the J gene end by 5 bases; junction bases not matched to a gene: 5. This CDR3 reads CASSLETSGLDEQYF. The CDR3 DNA follows: TGTGCCAGCAGCTTAGAGACTAGCGGGCTGGACGAGCAGTACTTC.